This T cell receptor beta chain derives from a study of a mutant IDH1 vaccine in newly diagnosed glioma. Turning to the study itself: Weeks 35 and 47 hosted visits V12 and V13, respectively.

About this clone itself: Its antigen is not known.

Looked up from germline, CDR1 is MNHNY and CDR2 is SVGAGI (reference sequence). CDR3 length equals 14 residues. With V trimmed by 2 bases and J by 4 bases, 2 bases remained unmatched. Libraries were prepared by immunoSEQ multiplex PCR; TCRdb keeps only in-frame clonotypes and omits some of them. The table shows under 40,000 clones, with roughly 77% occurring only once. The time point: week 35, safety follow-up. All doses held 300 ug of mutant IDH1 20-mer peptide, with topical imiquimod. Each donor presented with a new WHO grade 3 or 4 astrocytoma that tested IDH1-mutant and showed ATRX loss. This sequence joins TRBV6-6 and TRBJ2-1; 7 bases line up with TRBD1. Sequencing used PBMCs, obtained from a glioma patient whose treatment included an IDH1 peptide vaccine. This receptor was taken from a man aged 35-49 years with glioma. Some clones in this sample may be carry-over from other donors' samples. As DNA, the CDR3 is TGTGCCAGCAGTTACCGGGACAGTTACAATGAGCAGTTCTTC. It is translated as CASSYRDSYNEQFF.